Below, 2 T cell receptor beta chains from the same sample are listed, as sequenced in a study of control samples from healthy donors and cancer patients. Some clones are missing from TCRdb's copy, which holds only in-frame ones; the method was immunoSEQ multiplex PCR. The sample has 100,000 to 150,000 clones, around 92% seen once; the top ten hold about 2.2%. Sequencing used blood. The receptors derive from a woman between 45 and 65 years old in good health.

The chain couples TRBV28 to TRBJ1-2, with D uncertain. Germline V CDR1 and CDR2: MDHEN, SYDVKM. This CDR3 comprises 16 residues. Trimming shortened V by 8 bases and J by 2 bases, and 21 bases separated the two germline ends. CDR3 residues: CASSIGGQQTNYGYTF. DNA for the CDR3: TGTGCCAGCTCCATTGGTGGGCAGCAAACCAACTATGGCTACACCTTC.

This clone is a singleton in its sample. The V and J genes are TRBV6-4 and TRBJ1-1; 9 bases match TRBD1. V lost 6 bases to trimming and J lost 3 bases; unmatched junction nucleotides: 8. Per the germline V gene, CDR1 is MRHNA and CDR2 is SNTAGT. CDR3 length: 15 residues. CDR3 in amino acids: CASRPTGTGYTEAFF. Written as DNA, the CDR3 is TGTGCCAGCAGACCGACCGGGACAGGGTACACTGAAGCTTTCTTT.